A single sample gave rise to the 2 T cell receptor beta chains below, sequenced in a study of blood T cell repertoires in COVID-19 (dated by TCRdb to about 2020). Libraries were prepared through the immunoSEQ multiplex PCR assay. Here the immuneACCESS table is served through TCRdb, limited to in-frame sequences with V and J called. Missing clones are a known gap in these copies; in checked studies unresolved V genes cover under half, and the rest lacks a known reason. The sample table holds fewer than 300,000 clones, of which more than 70% were seen once. 0.9% to 1% of the sample is in the top ten clones. Sequencing was carried out using peripheral blood. These receptor sequences come from a middle-aged woman who had recovered from COVID-19.

The V call is TRBV3-1 (or the pseudogene TRBV3-2), the J call TRBJ2-3; D remains unclear. Germline-derived CDR1 and CDR2 are LGHDT and YNNKEL (reference sequence). This CDR3 comprises 14 residues. Trimming cost V 0 bases and J 0 bases, with 4 bases left between them. The CDR3 region is CASSQDSSTDTQYF. The CDR3 nucleotides read TGTGCCAGCAGCCAAGATTCTAGCACAGATACGCAGTATTTT.

The chain joins TRBV15 to TRBJ1-1; 7 bases are shared with TRBD1. The CDR3 has 13 amino acids. Germline trimming cut 0 bases from V and 10 bases from J; bases unmatched to any gene: 5. The germline V gene has CDR1 LNHNV and CDR2 YYDKDF (reference sequence). The CDR3 spells CATSRDKGAGAFF. For the CDR3, the DNA is TGTGCCACCAGCAGAGACAAGGGGGCTGGAGCTTTCTTT.